This T cell receptor (beta chain) was profiled in a study of cytomegalovirus exposure and HLA in healthy donors. Profiled with immunoSEQ multiplex PCR; TCRdb holds only in-frame clones, not every one. The data hold about 100,000 clones, with approximately 85% observed a single time. Comments on this clone: Its specificity is unknown.

Study-wide results and limits: Listed as cytomegalovirus-associated were more than 150 TCR beta chains. Through in vitro validation, three CMV-associated chains were shown to be specific for CMV antigens. Subsequent analysis revealed that first-cohort TCR clusters tended to co-occur in the 100 to 150 validation repertoires.

Trimming stripped 0 bases from V and 3 bases from J, with 13 bases between. The CDR3 extends over 16 amino acids. The V gene's germline CDR1 is KGHSH and CDR2 LQKENI. It was the approximately 130-subject validation cohort, separate from the roughly 700-subject first cohort, to which the donors belonged. The sample taken for sequencing was PBMCs. The chain joins TRBV18 to TRBJ2-3; tentative D call: TRBD2 (6 bases). The sequence derives from a woman aged 18-29 years in good health and CMV-seronegative. In DNA, the CDR3 is TGTGCCAGCTCACCACCGGGTGGCGGGGCGACAGATACGCAGTATTTT. It translates to CASSPPGGGATDTQYF.